This T cell receptor beta chain is drawn from a study of T-cell memory formation after mild COVID-19. TCRdb used MiXCR to reprocess the 5' RACE reads, holding one entry per CDR3 protein. The data contain a few hundred thousand distinct CDR3 sequences, over 8.5% of them singletons. CDR3 length: 15 residues. The J segment lost 0 bases and the V segment lost 6 bases, leaving 5 bases of the junction unmatched. CDR1 SGHTA and CDR2 FQGNSA come from the germline V gene. Sequenced: PBMCs or a T cell subset sorted from them (not recorded which). The chain uses TRBV7-2 and TRBJ2-1; 7 bases are a match to TRBD2. This TCR came from a man aged 18 to 30 who had mild COVID-19 (a few samples of this study predate the infection). Cell type and time point are not known. CDR3 residues: CASSPGTNSYNEQFF. The CDR3, as DNA: TGTGCCAGCAGTCCCGGGACTAACTCCTACAATGAGCAGTTCTTC.